This TCR beta chain was found in a study of blood T cell repertoires in COVID-19. Overall study context: Sample material is recorded as cDNA or gDNA derived from T cells, B-cell-depleted T cells, or PBMCs.

This CDR3 comprises 15 residues. J gave up 0 bases and V 2 bases, and 3 bases lay outside the gene matches. Germline V gives CDR1 KGHDR, CDR2 SFDVKD. Some clones are missing from TCRdb's copy, which holds only in-frame ones; the method was immunoSEQ multiplex PCR. The table has tens of thousands of clones, 82% seen once. The clonotype originates from a human donor in a cohort sampled during active COVID-19. This chain links TRBV24-1 with TRBJ2-7; TRBD2 matches at 7 bases. What was sequenced was peripheral blood. The CDR3 is CATSDSGGRSYEQYF. CDR3 DNA: TGTGCCACCAGTGATTCGGGGGGACGCTCCTACGAGCAGTACTTC.